Listed below are T cell receptor beta chains from one sample, sequenced in a study of CD8 T cells in Susac syndrome. TCRdb re-called the immunoSEQ multiplex PCR reads through MiXCR, storing one row per CDR3 protein. This sample has approximately 190,000 distinct CDR3 sequences; around 95% occur once, and the top ten carry 0.075% to 0.1%. The sequenced sample consisted of CD4+ T cells from PBMCs. The receptors come from a human donor with Susac syndrome. Both conserved end residues are part of each CDR3. D genes are given only for firm matches. Where a row states a size, it is once, few, many or the class of an expanded clone; other rows omit it.

TRBJ1-5 | TRBV12-3/TRBV12-4 | NA | NA | TGTGCCAGCAGTTTAGTGGGGCAGGGCGTCTTAGGCAATCAGCCCCAGCATTTT | CASSLVGQGVLGNQPQHF
TRBJ2-5 | TRBV20-1 | NA | NA | TGCAGTGCTAGGGGCCAAGAGACCCAGTACTTC | CSARGQETQYF
TRBJ1-4 | TRBV12-3/TRBV12-4 | NA | NA | TGTGCCAGCAGATCCACTGCAACTAATGAAAAACTGTTTTTT | CASRSTATNEKLFF
TRBJ2-4 | TRBV12-3/TRBV12-4 | NA | few | TGTGCCAGCAGTTTAACAGCCAAAAACATTCAGTACTTC | CASSLTAKNIQYF
TRBJ1-5 | TRBV7-8 | NA | NA | TGTGCCAGCAGCTTAATACGGAATCAGCCCCAGCATTTT | CASSLIRNQPQHF
TRBJ1-1 | TRBV7-3 | TRBD1 | once | TGTGCCAGCAGCTTAACCCCACCCGGACAGGGGACCACTGAAGCTTTCTTT | CASSLTPPGQGTTEAFF
TRBJ2-3 | TRBV5-4 | NA | NA | TGTGCCAGCAGCTTGTTTTCAGATACGCAGTATTTT | CASSLFSDTQYF
TRBJ1-4 | TRBV19 | TRBD1 | NA | TGTGCCAGTAGCAGGCGCCGGGACAGGGTTTCGGAAAAACTGTTTTTT | CASSRRRDRVSEKLFF
TRBJ1-1 | TRBV20-1 | NA | NA | TGCAGTGCTGCCCAGGAATGGGGGGTTGGTGGGGCTTTCTTT | CSAAQEWGVGGAFF
TRBJ2-6 | TRBV10-3 | TRBD1 | NA | TGTGCCATCTCGACAGGGGTAGCTGGGGCCAACGTCCTGACTTTC | CAISTGVAGANVLTF
TRBJ2-7 | TRBV12-5 | NA | NA | TGTGCTAGTGGTTTGACCGGAGTCGAGCAGTACTTC | CASGLTGVEQYF
TRBJ1-2 | TRBV20-1 | NA | once | TGCAGTGCTGGGTCCGGGGCCGACAGGCTCACTTATGGCTACACCTTC | CSAGSGADRLTYGYTF
TRBJ2-3 | TRBV9 | TRBD2 | NA | TGTGCCAGCAGCGTAGAAAAGCGGGGGGGCCAGCCAGATACGCAGTATTTT | CASSVEKRGGQPDTQYF
TRBJ1-1 | TRBV20-1 | NA | NA | TGCAGTGCTAGAGATTCGGCAGGGGACACTGAAGCTTTCTTT | CSARDSAGDTEAFF
TRBJ2-5 | TRBV20-1 | TRBD2 | NA | TGCAGTGCTGGAGACCAGCGGGATGAGACCCAGTACTTC | CSAGDQRDETQYF
TRBJ1-2 | TRBV5-4 | TRBD1 | NA | TGTGCCAGCAGCATGGGGACAGTTAGGCACACCTTC | CASSMGTVRHTF
TRBJ2-7 | TRBV6-5 | TRBD2 | NA | TGTGCCAGCAGGATCACCCGGGGGGACTACGGCGAGCAGTACTTC | CASRITRGDYGEQYF
TRBJ2-7 | TRBV5-4 | NA | NA | TGTGCCAGCAGCTCGCCGGGGGCCGGAGCCGCCTACGAGCAGTACTTC | CASSSPGAGAAYEQYF
TRBJ1-1 | TRBV12-3/TRBV12-4 | NA | NA | TGTGCCAGCACCCCGAGCGGGGTCGACACTGAAGCTTTCTTT | CASTPSGVDTEAFF
TRBJ1-2 | TRBV29-1 | TRBD1 | NA | TGCAGCGTTGAATCGCCGGACAGGGCTTCTGGCTACACCTTC | CSVESPDRASGYTF
TRBJ1-6 | TRBV25-1 | NA | NA | TGTGCCAGCAGTGAATTTGTAATGGGGGGATCACCCCTCCACTTT | CASSEFVMGGSPLHF
TRBJ2-5 | TRBV30 | NA | NA | TGTGCCTGGAGTGGAATAGAGACCCAGTACTTC | CAWSGIETQYF
TRBJ2-1 | TRBV14 | NA | NA | TGTGCCAGCGGCAGGTACAATGAGCAGTTCTTC | CASGRYNEQFF
TRBJ2-5 | TRBV20-1 | TRBD1 | NA | TGCAGTGCTAAAAACAGGGGGCGGTGGGAGACCCAGTACTTC | CSAKNRGRWETQYF
TRBJ2-1 | TRBV2 | NA | NA | TGTGCCAGCAGTGACATACCAGGGGTACGTACAGACGGGCAGTTCTTC | CASSDIPGVRTDGQFF